This TCR beta chain derives from a study of shared clonotypes between healthy human individuals. Study findings and constraints: Measured sharing among donors was expected to vary with sequencing depth.

V was pared by 5 bases and J by 3 bases, with 13 bases of the junction left unmatched. Germline V gene sequence: CDR1 SGHTA, CDR2 FQGNSA. The CDR3 length is 16 residues. Sequencing used immunoSEQ multiplex PCR; TCRdb keeps in-frame clones, though not all of them. Of around 1.6 million clones in the sample, 95% to 99% were seen once. About this clone: Its antigen is unknown.

The receptor was isolated from a man younger than 40 in good health. The chain couples TRBV7-2 to TRBJ2-7; TRBD2 agrees at 7 bases. The sequenced sample was naive CD4+ T cells sorted from blood. Subset: CD45RA+ positively selected. The CDR3 DNA follows: TGTGCCAGCAGCACTAGAGGGACCGGGACTATCTACGAGCAGTACTTC. Protein product: CASSTRGTGTIYEQYF.